Detailed here is one TCR beta chain. Its antigen is unknown. The PCR was carried out with 60 Vbeta primers and 13 Jbeta primers. The data were produced by immunoSEQ multiplex PCR, yet TCRdb's version contains in-frame clones alone and is incomplete. The sample has 110,000 to 150,000 clones; roughly 80% are singletons. Germline CDR1 SNHLY, CDR2 FYNNEI. CDR3 length: 15 amino acids. V was trimmed by 4 bases and J by 3 bases, leaving 15 bases between them. These data originate in a study of cytomegalovirus exposure and HLA in healthy donors. The overall study: Early release data held tens of millions of unique TCRs from HLA-typed donors.

Broader study findings: Accurate predictions that matched the HLA-A and HLA-B alleles of most subjects were reportedly made from TCR beta sequences. Common viral pathogens (according to a later analysis) appeared linked to several of the most significant clusters. The records held CMV serostatus as the only immune exposure information.

Sequenced sample: PBMCs. The chain couples TRBV2 to TRBJ1-1; the D is unclear. The sequence was collected from a boy younger than 10 in good health and CMV-seronegative. CDR3 protein: CASSAGRRRDTEAFF. CDR3 in DNA: TGTGCCAGCAGTGCCGGAAGGCGTCGGGACACTGAAGCTTTCTTT. Full variable domain (rest looked up from reference TRBV2 and TRBJ1-1): EPEVTQTPSHQVTQMGQEVILRCVPISNHLYFYWYRQILGQKVEFLVSFYNNEISEKSEIFDDQFSVERPDGSNFTLKIRSTKLEDSAMYFCASSAGRRRDTEAFFGQGTRLTVV.